This T cell receptor beta chain is drawn from a study of cytomegalovirus exposure and HLA in healthy donors. Study-wide results and limits: Most of the CMV-associated TCR beta chains (in a later analysis) appeared to be HLA-restricted. TRBV6-2, TRBV6-3 and some other V segments were unresolvable in 87-base-pair reads. In a later analysis, HLA-C alleles had the fewest associated TCRs, DRB1 alleles the most.

Regarding this clone: Its cognate antigen is unknown.

The CDR3 length is 15 residues. CDR1 is WNHNN and CDR2 is SYGVQD in the germline V gene (reference sequence). The V segment lost 6 bases and the J segment 2 bases; nucleotides outside the gene matches: 5. Primers included in the PCR were 60 Vbeta and 13 Jbeta primers. Profiled with immunoSEQ multiplex PCR; TCRdb holds only in-frame clones, not every one. The repertoire holds 100,000 to 150,000 clones, with around 84% as singletons. This rearrangement joins TRBV10-1 to TRBJ2-5; 11 nucleotides agree with TRBD2. What was sequenced was PBMCs. The sequence was obtained from a man in his fifties or sixties in good health and CMV-seronegative. The CDR3 loop is CASSQGLAGQETQYF. DNA of the CDR3: TGCGCCAGCAGCCAAGGACTAGCGGGTCAAGAGACCCAGTACTTC.